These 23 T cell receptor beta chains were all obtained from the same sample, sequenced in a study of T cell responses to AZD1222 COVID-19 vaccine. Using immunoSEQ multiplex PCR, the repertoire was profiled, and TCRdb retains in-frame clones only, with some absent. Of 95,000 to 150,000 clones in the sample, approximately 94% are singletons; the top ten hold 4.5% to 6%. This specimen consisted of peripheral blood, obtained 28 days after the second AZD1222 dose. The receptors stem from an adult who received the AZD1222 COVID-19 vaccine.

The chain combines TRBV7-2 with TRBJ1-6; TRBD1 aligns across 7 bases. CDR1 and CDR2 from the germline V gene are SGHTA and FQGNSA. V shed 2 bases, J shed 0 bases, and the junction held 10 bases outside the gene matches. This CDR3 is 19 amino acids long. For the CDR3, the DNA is TGTGCCAGCAGCTTAAGCCCGACAGGGCAGAGCTCCTATAATTCACCCCTCCACTTT. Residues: CASSLSPTGQSSYNSPLHF.

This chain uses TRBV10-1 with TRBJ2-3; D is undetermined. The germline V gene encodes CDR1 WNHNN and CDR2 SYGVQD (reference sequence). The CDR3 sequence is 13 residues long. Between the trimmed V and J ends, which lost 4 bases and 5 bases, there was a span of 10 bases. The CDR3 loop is CASSVFPGDTQYF. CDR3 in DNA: TGCGCCAGCAGTGTTTTCCCGGGAGATACGCAGTATTTT.

The CDR3 is CASSIYNEQFF. The CDR3 DNA reads as TGTGCCAGTAGTATCTACAATGAGCAGTTCTTC. This rearrangement joins TRBV19 to TRBJ2-1; D unresolved. CDR3 length: 11 residues. V lost 3 bases to trimming and J lost 3 bases, with 0 bases between them. Looked up from germline, CDR1 is LNHDA and CDR2 is SQIVND (reference sequence).

The CDR3 DNA reads as TGCGCCAGCAGCTCCCCCCAGGGGGGACCTAGCACAGATACGCAGTATTTT. This encodes CASSSPQGGPSTDTQYF. The V gene is TRBV5-1, the J gene TRBJ2-3; a possible D gene is TRBD1 (7 bases). The length of the CDR3 is 17 residues. Looked up from germline, CDR1 is SGHRS and CDR2 is YFSETQ. V was trimmed by 3 bases and J by 0 bases, leaving 17 bases between them.

The CDR3 reads CAWTGKETQYF. The CDR3 DNA is TGTGCCTGGACTGGTAAAGAGACCCAGTACTTC. This chain links TRBV30 with TRBJ2-5; D is ambiguous. The length of the CDR3 is 11 residues. Per germline, CDR1 GTSNPN and CDR2 SVGIG (reference sequence). The V end was cut by 4 bases, the J end by 3 bases, with 6 bases between.

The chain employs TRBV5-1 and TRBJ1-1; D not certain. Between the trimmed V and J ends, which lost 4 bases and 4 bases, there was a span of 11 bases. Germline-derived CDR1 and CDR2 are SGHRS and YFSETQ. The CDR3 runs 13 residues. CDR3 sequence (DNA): TGCGCCAGCAGCCGTGAGGGAGCCACTGAAGCTTTCTTT. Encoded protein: CASSREGATEAFF.

The CDR3 here is CASRLSGDTQYF. Here the CDR3 DNA reads TGTGCCAGCAGATTGTCAGGGGATACGCAGTATTTT. The genes are TRBV5-6 and TRBJ2-3, with a possible D match to TRBD1 (5 bases). Per germline, CDR1 SGHDT and CDR2 YYEEEE. V was cut by 5 bases and J by 6 bases, with 10 bases left in between. The CDR3 runs 12 residues.

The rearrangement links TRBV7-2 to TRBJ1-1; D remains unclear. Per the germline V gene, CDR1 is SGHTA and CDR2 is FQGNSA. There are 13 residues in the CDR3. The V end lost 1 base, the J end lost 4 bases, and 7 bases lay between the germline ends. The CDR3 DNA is TGTGCCAGCAGCTTAGGCGGGATCACTGAAGCTTTCTTT. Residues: CASSLGGITEAFF.

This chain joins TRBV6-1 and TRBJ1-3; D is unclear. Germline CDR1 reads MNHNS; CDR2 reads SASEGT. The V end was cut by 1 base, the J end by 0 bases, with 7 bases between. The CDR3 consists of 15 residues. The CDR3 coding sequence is TGTGCCAGCAGTGAAGGACTGCCCTCTGGAAACACCATATATTTT. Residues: CASSEGLPSGNTIYF.

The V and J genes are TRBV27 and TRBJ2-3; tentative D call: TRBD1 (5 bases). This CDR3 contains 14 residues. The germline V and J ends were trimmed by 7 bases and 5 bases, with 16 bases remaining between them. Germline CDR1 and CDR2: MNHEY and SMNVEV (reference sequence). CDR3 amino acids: CASTPGYKEDTQYF. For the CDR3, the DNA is TGTGCCAGCACCCCAGGGTATAAGGAAGATACGCAGTATTTT.

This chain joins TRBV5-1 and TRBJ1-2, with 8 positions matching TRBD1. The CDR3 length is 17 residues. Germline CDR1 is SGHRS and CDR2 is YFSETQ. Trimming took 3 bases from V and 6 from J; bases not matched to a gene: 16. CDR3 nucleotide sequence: TGCGCCAGCAGCTCAGGGGGCGGGGGCCGTGGCTCTCATGGCTACACCTTC. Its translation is CASSSGGGGRGSHGYTF.

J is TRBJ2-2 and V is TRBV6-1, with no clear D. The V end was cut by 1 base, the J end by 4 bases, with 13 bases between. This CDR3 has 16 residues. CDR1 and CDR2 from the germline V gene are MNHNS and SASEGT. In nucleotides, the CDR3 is TGTGCCAGCAGTGAAGGTAGCAGCTTAACCACCGGGGAGCTGTTTTTT. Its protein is CASSEGSSLTTGELFF.

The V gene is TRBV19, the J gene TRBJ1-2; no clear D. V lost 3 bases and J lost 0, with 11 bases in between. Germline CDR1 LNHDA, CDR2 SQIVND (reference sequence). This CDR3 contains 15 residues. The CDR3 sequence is CASSMRQRTNYGYTF. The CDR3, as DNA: TGTGCCAGTAGTATGCGGCAGAGAACTAACTATGGCTACACCTTC. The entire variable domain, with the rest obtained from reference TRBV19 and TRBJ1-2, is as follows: DGGITQSPKYLFRKEGQNVTLSCEQNLNHDAMYWYRQDPGQGLRLIYYSQIVNDFQKGDIAEGYSVSREKKESFPLTVTSAQKNPTAFYLCASSMRQRTNYGYTFGSGTRLTVV.

CDR3 in amino acids: CASSPYRGVGNTEAFF. CDR3 nucleotides: TGTGCCAGCTCACCTTACAGGGGAGTAGGGAACACTGAAGCTTTCTTT. The chain employs TRBV18 and TRBJ1-1; TRBD1 agrees at 7 bases. The CDR3 length is 16 residues. The ends lost 3 bases at V and 1 base at J; junction bases unmatched: 8. CDR1 and CDR2 from the germline V gene are KGHSH and LQKENI.

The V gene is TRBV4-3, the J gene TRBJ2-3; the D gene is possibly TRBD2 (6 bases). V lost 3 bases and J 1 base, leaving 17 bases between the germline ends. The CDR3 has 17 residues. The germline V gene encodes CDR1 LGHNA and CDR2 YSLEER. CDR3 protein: CASSQSAARDGTDTQYF. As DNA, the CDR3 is TGCGCCAGCAGCCAGTCGGCGGCGCGGGACGGCACAGATACGCAGTATTTT.

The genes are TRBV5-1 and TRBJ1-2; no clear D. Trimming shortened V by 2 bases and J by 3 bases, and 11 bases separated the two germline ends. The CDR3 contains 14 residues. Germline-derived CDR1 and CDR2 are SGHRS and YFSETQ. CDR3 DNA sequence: TGCGCCAGCAGCTTTCTTCCCGGGGACTATGGCTACACCTTC. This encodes CASSFLPGDYGYTF.

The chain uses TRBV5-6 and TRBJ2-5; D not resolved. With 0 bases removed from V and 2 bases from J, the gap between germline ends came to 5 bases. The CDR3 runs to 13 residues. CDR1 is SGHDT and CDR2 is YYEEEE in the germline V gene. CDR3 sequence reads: CASSLALQETQYF. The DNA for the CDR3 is TGTGCCAGCAGCTTGGCACTGCAAGAGACCCAGTACTTC.

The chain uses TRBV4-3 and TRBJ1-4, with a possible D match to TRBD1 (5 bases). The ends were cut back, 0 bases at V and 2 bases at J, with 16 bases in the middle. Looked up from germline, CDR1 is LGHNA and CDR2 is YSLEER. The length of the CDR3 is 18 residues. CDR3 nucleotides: TGCGCCAGCAGCCAAGATAGACAGATCTTAGGGACTAATGAAAAACTGTTTTTT. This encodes CASSQDRQILGTNEKLFF.

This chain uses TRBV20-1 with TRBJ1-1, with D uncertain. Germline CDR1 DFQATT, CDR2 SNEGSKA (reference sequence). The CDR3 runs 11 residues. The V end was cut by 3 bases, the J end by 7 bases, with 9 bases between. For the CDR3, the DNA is TGCAGTGCTAGGAGGCAGGATGAAGCTTTCTTT. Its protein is CSARRQDEAFF.

CDR3: CASSQVTGLAGLDTQYF. The CDR3 nucleotides read TGCGCCAGCAGCCAAGTTACGGGACTAGCGGGATTAGATACGCAGTATTTT. V usage is TRBV4-3 and J usage is TRBJ2-3; 13 positions match TRBD2. The CDR3 sequence is 17 residues long. V dropped 1 base and J dropped 5; count of bases not matched to a gene: 6. Per germline, CDR1 LGHNA and CDR2 YSLEER.

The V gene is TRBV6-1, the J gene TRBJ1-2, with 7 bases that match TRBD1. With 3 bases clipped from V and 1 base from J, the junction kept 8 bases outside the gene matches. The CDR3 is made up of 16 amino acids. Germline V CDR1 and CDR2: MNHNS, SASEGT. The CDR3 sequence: CASSEPKGGHNYGYTF. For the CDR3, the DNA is TGTGCCAGCAGTGAGCCGAAAGGGGGCCATAACTATGGCTACACCTTC.

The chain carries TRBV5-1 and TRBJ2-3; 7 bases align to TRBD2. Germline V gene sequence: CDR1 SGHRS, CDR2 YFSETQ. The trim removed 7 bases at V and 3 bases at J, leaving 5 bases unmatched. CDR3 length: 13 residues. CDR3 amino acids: CASGLRGTDTQYF. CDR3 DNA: TGCGCCAGCGGACTGCGGGGGACAGATACGCAGTATTTT.

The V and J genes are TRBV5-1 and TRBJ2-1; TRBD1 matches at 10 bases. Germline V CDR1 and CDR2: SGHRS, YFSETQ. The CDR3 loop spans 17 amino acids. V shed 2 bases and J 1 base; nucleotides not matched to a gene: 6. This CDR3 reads CASSFPGQGGSYNEQFF. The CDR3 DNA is TGCGCCAGCAGCTTCCCTGGACAGGGGGGATCCTACAATGAGCAGTTCTTC.